The rows below give T cell receptor beta chains drawn from one sample of a study of shared clonotypes between healthy human individuals. Sequenced by immunoSEQ multiplex PCR; TCRdb stores in-frame clones only, minus some. The sample carries about 820,000 clones, more than 85% recorded once. Input material: naive CD8+ T cells sorted from blood. The receptors originated from a man in his thirties or forties in good health. Both conserved end residues are part of each CDR3. A D gene is named only where the DNA matches it firmly.

>TRBV4-3|TRBJ2-3|16|NA
CASSQDLPGITDTQYF
>TRBV7-9|TRBJ2-2|15|TRBD2
CASSGLAGNTGELFF
>TRBV29-1|TRBJ2-2|13|NA
CSVVRGNTGELFF
>TRBV5-5|TRBJ2-7|15|NA
CASSTLDSPWDEQYF
>TRBV2|TRBJ2-3|17|TRBD2
CASRQKLAGGPTDTQYF
>TRBV7-9|TRBJ2-1|17|TRBD2
CASSLAPLTSGYNEQFF
>TRBV5-4|TRBJ2-7|15|NA
CASSWYGGPSYEQYF
>TRBV25-1|TRBJ2-5|18|TRBD1
CASSEFFPTGEGQETQYF
>TRBV5-6|TRBJ2-5|16|TRBD1
CASSPTGAGGVETQYF
>TRBV7-9|TRBJ2-7|15|NA
CASSLPDPNSYEQYF
>TRBV14|TRBJ2-7|15|NA
CASSQGYRAPYEQYF
>TRBV10-3|TRBJ2-7|16|NA
CAISESRDTSTYEQYF
>TRBV5-5|TRBJ2-7|15|NA
CASSLAVASGHEQYF
>TRBV29-1|TRBJ2-5|16|TRBD1
CSVEGVWDRGLETQYF